This T cell receptor (beta chain) was retrieved from a study of shared clonotypes between healthy human individuals. Overall study results and limits: Donor scarcity curtailed the genetic and exposure-history diversity represented herein. Investigators collected only blood, and repertoires in tissues likely differ.

In the case of this clone: Its target is not known.

Positively selected for CCR7, the CD45RO-negative cells used as naive CD8 cells excluded terminally differentiated effector memory CD45RA+ cells. Sequenced by immunoSEQ multiplex PCR; TCRdb stores in-frame clones only, minus some. This sample carries approximately 2,200,000 clones, just over 90% of them seen once, and the ten largest clones take roughly 1.8%. V gave up 5 bases and J gave up 6 bases; unmatched junction bases: 14. The CDR3 extends over 16 amino acids. CDR1 is MNHEY, CDR2 SMNVEV, per germline (reference sequence). The chain combines TRBV27 with TRBJ2-3; 7 positions match TRBD2. The clonotype was recovered from a man aged 18 to 35 in good health. Some clones in this sample may be carry-over from other donors' samples. Material for sequencing was naive CD8+ T cells from PBMCs. The CDR3 sequence: CASSKMTVAGADTQYF. The CDR3 DNA reads TGTGCCAGCAGTAAGATGACGGTGGCGGGAGCGGATACGCAGTATTTT.